This T cell receptor beta chain was observed in a study of shared clonotypes between healthy human individuals. CDR3 length equals 14 residues. V lost 3 bases and J 7 bases, leaving 13 bases between the germline ends. CDR1 is SEHNR and CDR2 is FQNEAQ in the germline V gene (reference sequence). The assay was immunoSEQ multiplex PCR, and TCRdb's table has in-frame clones only and misses some. Of over a million clones in the sample, more than 60% were seen once. The sequencing input was memory CD4+ T cells sorted from blood. Noted subset: CD45RA-negative fraction. The V and J genes are TRBV7-9 and TRBJ1-5; D unresolved. The sequence was collected from a young man in good health. This CDR3 is CASSLEGSSQPQHF. CDR3 nucleotide sequence: TGTGCCAGCAGCTTGGAGGGTTCGTCCCAGCCCCAGCATTTT.